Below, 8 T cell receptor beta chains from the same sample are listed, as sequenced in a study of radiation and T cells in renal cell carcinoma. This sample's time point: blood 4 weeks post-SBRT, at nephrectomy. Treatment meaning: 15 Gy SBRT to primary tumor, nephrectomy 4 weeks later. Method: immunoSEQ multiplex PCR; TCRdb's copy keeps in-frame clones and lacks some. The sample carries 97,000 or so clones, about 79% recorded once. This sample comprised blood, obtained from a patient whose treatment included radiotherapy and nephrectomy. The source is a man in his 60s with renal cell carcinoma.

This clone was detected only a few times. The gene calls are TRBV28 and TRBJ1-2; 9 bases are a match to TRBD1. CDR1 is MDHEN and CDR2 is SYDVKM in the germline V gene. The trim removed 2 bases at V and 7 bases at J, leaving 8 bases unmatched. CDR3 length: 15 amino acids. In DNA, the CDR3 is TGTGCCAGCAGTTTACTGGGGGGGACAGGGACTGGCTACACCTTC. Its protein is CASSLLGGTGTGYTF.

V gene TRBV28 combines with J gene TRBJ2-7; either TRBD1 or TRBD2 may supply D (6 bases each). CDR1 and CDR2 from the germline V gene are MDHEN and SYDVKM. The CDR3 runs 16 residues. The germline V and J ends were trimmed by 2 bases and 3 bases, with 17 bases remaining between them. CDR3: CASSLRGAGRNYEQYF. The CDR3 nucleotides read TGTGCCAGCAGTTTAAGGGGGGCAGGCAGAAACTACGAGCAGTACTTC.

The CDR3 DNA reads TGTGCCAGCATTCTCCCGGGACAGGGAAAAGCTTTCTTT. It yields the protein CASILPGQGKAFF. The chain carries TRBV6-6 and TRBJ1-1, with 9 nucleotides matching TRBD1. Trimming took 7 bases from V and 9 from J; bases not matched to a gene: 9. CDR3 length equals 13 residues. Looked up from germline, CDR1 is MNHNY and CDR2 is SVGAGI (reference sequence).

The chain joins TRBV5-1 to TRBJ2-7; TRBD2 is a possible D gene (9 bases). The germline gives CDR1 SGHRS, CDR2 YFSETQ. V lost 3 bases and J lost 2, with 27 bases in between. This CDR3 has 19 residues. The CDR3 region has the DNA TGCGCCAGCAGCTCTCCCCGACAGGGGACTAGCCGACCCCCCTACGAGCAGTACTTC. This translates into CASSSPRQGTSRPPYEQYF.

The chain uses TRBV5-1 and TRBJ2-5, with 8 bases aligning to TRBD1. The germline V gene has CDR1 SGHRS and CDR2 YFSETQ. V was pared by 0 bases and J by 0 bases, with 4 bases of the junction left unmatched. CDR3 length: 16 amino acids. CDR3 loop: CASSLAPGQDQETQYF. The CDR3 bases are TGCGCCAGCAGCTTGGCCCCGGGACAGGACCAAGAGACCCAGTACTTC.

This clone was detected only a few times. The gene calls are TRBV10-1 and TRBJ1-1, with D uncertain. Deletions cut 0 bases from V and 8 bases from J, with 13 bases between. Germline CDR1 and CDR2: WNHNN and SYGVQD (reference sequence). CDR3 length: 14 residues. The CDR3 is CASSESGDTGEAFF. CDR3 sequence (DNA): TGCGCCAGCAGTGAGTCCGGGGATACGGGCGAAGCTTTCTTT.

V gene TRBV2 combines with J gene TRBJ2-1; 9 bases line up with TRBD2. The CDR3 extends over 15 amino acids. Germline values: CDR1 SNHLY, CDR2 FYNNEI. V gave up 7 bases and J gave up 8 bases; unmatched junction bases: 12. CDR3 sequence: CASILSGSGFDEQFF. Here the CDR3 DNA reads TGTGCCAGCATTCTTAGCGGGAGTGGTTTCGATGAGCAGTTCTTC.

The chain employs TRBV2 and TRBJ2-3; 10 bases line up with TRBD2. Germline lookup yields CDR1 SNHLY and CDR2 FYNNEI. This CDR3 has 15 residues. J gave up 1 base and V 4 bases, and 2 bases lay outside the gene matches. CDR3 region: CASSVLAGGTDTQYF. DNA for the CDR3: TGTGCCAGCAGTGTCCTAGCGGGGGGCACAGATACGCAGTATTTT.